Following are 20 T cell receptor beta chains from one sample sequenced in a study of beta chain features in type 1 diabetes. Overall study results and limits: Within each of all four CD4+ subsets, Type 1 diabetes patients had TCRB CDR3s that were moderately but significantly shorter.

Reverse transcribing all isolated RNA meant expressed TCRB transcripts were sequenced. Method: immunoSEQ multiplex PCR; TCRdb's copy keeps in-frame clones and lacks some. Seen here are 640,000 or so clones, roughly 12% observed once, and the top ten hold approximately 0.021%. No cognate antigen is known for these TCRs. The specimen sequenced was naive CD4+ T cells from blood. The receptors derive from a man between 18 and 29 years old with type 1 diabetes.

The V and J genes are TRBV18 and TRBJ2-5, with 9 bases identical to TRBD1. Germline V gives CDR1 KGHSH, CDR2 LQKENI. V was clipped by 4 bases and J by 4 bases; unmatched bases: 4. This CDR3 spans 14 amino acids. In DNA, the CDR3 is TGTGCCAGCTCACAGGGACAGGGAGGAGAGACCCAGTACTTC. It specifies CASSQGQGGETQYF.

The rearrangement links TRBV6-5 to TRBJ1-2; unclear D gene. V was cut by 7 bases and J by 6 bases, with 15 bases left in between. The CDR3 sequence is 13 residues long. Germline loops: CDR1 MNHEY, CDR2 SVGAGI. The CDR3 nucleotides are TGTGCCAGCAAGTATCCTCAAGGCGATGGCTACACCTTC. Translated, it gives CASKYPQGDGYTF.

This clone was found once. This rearrangement joins TRBV18 to TRBJ1-1; D not certain. Germline V gives CDR1 KGHSH, CDR2 LQKENI. The CDR3 contains 14 residues. The V and J ends lost 2 bases and 0 bases respectively, with 7 bases between them. The CDR3, as DNA: TGTGCCAGCTCACCAAACAGCGTGAACACTGAAGCTTTCTTT. Translation gives CASSPNSVNTEAFF.

This clone was counted between two and nine times. This sequence joins TRBV6-5 and TRBJ2-1; no firm D call. Germline loops: CDR1 MNHEY, CDR2 SVGAGI. The CDR3 contains 15 residues. V was shortened by 2 bases and J by 4 bases, with 12 bases between the two germline ends. The CDR3 spells CASSYGPARYNEQFF. In DNA, the CDR3 is TGTGCCAGCAGTTACGGCCCGGCACGGTACAATGAGCAGTTCTTC.

The V and J genes are TRBV7-6 and TRBJ1-6, with 7 bases that match TRBD1. CDR3 size: 14 residues. The germline V gene encodes CDR1 SGHVS and CDR2 FNYEAQ. V lost 6 bases to trimming and J lost 8 bases; unmatched junction nucleotides: 7. The CDR3 loop is CASSRTGVDSPLHF. In DNA, the CDR3 is TGTGCCAGCAGTCGAACAGGGGTAGATTCACCCCTCCACTTT.

The chain couples TRBV7-2 to TRBJ1-4; no reliable D call. CDR3 length: 13 amino acids. Per the germline V gene, CDR1 is SGHTA and CDR2 is FQGNSA. Trimming stripped 7 bases from V and 8 bases from J, with 14 bases between. The CDR3 DNA reads TGTGCCAGCACCCGCGACCGGGAAGAAAAACTGTTTTTT. Amino acid sequence: CASTRDREEKLFF.

The chain carries TRBV7-8 and TRBJ2-6; unclear D gene. Between the trimmed V and J ends, which lost 2 bases and 0 bases, there was a span of 2 bases. This CDR3 is built from 14 residues. Looked up from germline, CDR1 is SGHVS and CDR2 is FQNEAQ. As DNA, the CDR3 is TGTGCCAGCAGCTTAAGCTCTGGGGCCAACGTCCTGACTTTC. As protein: CASSLSSGANVLTF.

The CDR3 protein is CASSSSTDRGNQPQHF. For the CDR3, the DNA is TGTGCCAGCAGCTCCTCCACGGACAGGGGCAATCAGCCCCAGCATTTT. The chain combines TRBV7-9 with TRBJ1-5; 8 nucleotides match TRBD1. The CDR3 extends over 16 amino acids. After removal of 4 bases from V and 2 bases from J, the junction contained 7 bases not matched to a gene. CDR1 SEHNR and CDR2 FQNEAQ come from the germline V gene (reference sequence).

This clone was picked up a small number of times. The chain joins TRBV11-2 to TRBJ2-7, with TRBD1 identical over 7 bases. Germline V CDR1 and CDR2: SGHAT, FQNNGV. V lost 1 base to trimming and J lost 4 bases; unmatched junction nucleotides: 7. The CDR3 runs 15 residues. As DNA, the CDR3 is TGTGCCAGCAGCTTAGCCTCACAGGGGACGTACGAGCAGTACTTC. Translation: CASSLASQGTYEQYF.

This clone was detected only a few times. The chain uses TRBV28 and TRBJ2-3; possible D gene TRBD1, 6 bases. The CDR3 has 13 residues. Germline-derived CDR1 and CDR2 are MDHEN and SYDVKM. Trimming pared 4 bases from V and 3 bases from J, leaving 8 bases between. The DNA of the CDR3 is TGTGCCAGCAGTTCGGGACAAACAGATACGCAGTATTTT. It encodes CASSSGQTDTQYF.

The chain links TRBV5-4 to TRBJ2-6, with D possibly matching TRBD2 (6 bases). The V gene's germline CDR1 is SGHNT and CDR2 YYREEE (reference sequence). The V end lost 6 bases, the J end lost 2 bases, and 15 bases lay between the germline ends. This CDR3 is built from 16 residues. The CDR3 nucleotides are TGTGCCAGCATTTCTGGGACGGGGGCTGGGGCCAACGTCCTGACTTTC. Protein sequence: CASISGTGAGANVLTF.

This rearrangement joins TRBV11-2 to TRBJ2-6; D is undetermined. Trimming cost V 1 base and J 0 bases, with 7 bases left between them. Germline CDR1 reads SGHAT; CDR2 reads FQNNGV. The CDR3 loop spans 16 amino acids. CDR3 amino acids: CASSLGRRSGANVLTF. The CDR3 region has the DNA TGTGCCAGCAGCTTAGGGCGGCGCTCTGGGGCCAACGTCCTGACTTTC.

The chain combines TRBV10-3 with TRBJ1-1; possible D gene TRBD1, 6 bases. The CDR3 is 13 residues long. CDR1 is ENHRY, CDR2 SYGVKD, per germline. V lost 10 bases and J 6 bases, leaving 18 bases between the germline ends. The CDR3 DNA sequence: TGTGCCACCCGACAAGGATCAGGGGCTGAAGCTTTCTTT. This gives the protein CATRQGSGAEAFF.

Comment on this clone: At one of its ends the junction is not consistent with the germline gene, which may arise from a read error. The gene calls are TRBV6-6 and TRBJ2-7, with TRBD1 as a possible D gene (8 bases). Germline-derived CDR1 and CDR2 are MNHNY and SVGAGI (reference sequence). CDR3 length: 15 residues. CDR3 DNA sequence: TGTGCCAGCAAATACAGCGGGACAGGTTCCTCCGAGCAGTACTTC. Translation gives CASKYSGTGSSEQYF.

This clone was seen only a few times. This sequence joins TRBV7-8 and TRBJ2-3, with D maybe TRBD2 (5 bases). Trimming left V 2 bases short and J 3 bases short, with 9 bases between. The CDR3 is 14 residues long. Germline CDR1 and CDR2: SGHVS and FQNEAQ. CDR3 in amino acids: CASSLSGTTDTQYF. The CDR3 region has the DNA TGTGCCAGCAGCTTAAGCGGAACAACAGATACGCAGTATTTT.

This clone was recorded many times. This sequence joins TRBV7-9 and TRBJ2-6; no reliable D call. Germline CDR1 reads SEHNR; CDR2 reads FQNEAQ (reference sequence). The V and J ends lost 0 bases and 6 bases respectively, with 9 bases between them. The CDR3 loop spans 15 amino acids. The CDR3 coding sequence is TGTGCCAGCAGCTTAGCCAGCCTTCTGGCCAACGTCCTGACTTTC. Its translation: CASSLASLLANVLTF.

The chain recombines TRBV28 with TRBJ1-5; no clear D gene. CDR3 size: 13 residues. Germline loops: CDR1 MDHEN, CDR2 SYDVKM. The germline V and J ends were trimmed by 6 bases and 11 bases, with 17 bases remaining between them. This chain's CDR3 is CASSQDLFGSQHF. DNA for the CDR3: TGTGCCAGCAGCCAGGACTTGTTTGGGTCCCAGCATTTT.

This clone appeared a few times. The CDR3 DNA follows: TGTGCCAGCAGTTTTAGGGGAAATGAGCAGTTCTTC. This sequence encodes CASSFRGNEQFF. V usage is TRBV27 and J usage is TRBJ2-1; tentatively, D is TRBD1 (5 bases). The germline V gene has CDR1 MNHEY and CDR2 SMNVEV (reference sequence). The CDR3 has 12 residues. The germline V and J ends were trimmed by 3 bases and 7 bases, with 7 bases remaining between them.

This clone was found a few times. This rearrangement joins TRBV4-2 to TRBJ1-6, with TRBD1 matching over 11 bases. The CDR3 runs 18 residues. CDR1 is LGHNA, CDR2 YNFKEQ, per germline. The J segment lost 10 bases and the V segment lost 4 bases, leaving 15 bases of the junction unmatched. Written as DNA, the CDR3 is TGTGCCAGCAGCCGGGGACAGGGGGATTTTTTCCTAAAATCACCCCTCCACTTT. It translates to CASSRGQGDFFLKSPLHF.

In this sample, this clone turned up a few times. The V gene is TRBV30, the J gene TRBJ1-2, with D perhaps TRBD1 (5 bases). This CDR3 has 11 residues. Trimming stripped 3 bases from V and 4 bases from J, with 6 bases between. CDR1 GTSNPN and CDR2 SVGIG come from the germline V gene (reference sequence). The CDR3 DNA reads TGTGCCTGGAGAGGGGTCTATGGCTACACCTTC. Translated, it gives CAWRGVYGYTF.